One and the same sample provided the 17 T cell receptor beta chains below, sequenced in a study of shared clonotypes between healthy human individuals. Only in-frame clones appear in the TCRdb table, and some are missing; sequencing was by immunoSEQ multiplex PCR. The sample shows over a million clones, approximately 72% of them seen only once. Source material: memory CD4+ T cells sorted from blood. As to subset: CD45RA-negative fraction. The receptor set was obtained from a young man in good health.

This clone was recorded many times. Written as DNA, the CDR3 is TGTGCCAGCAGTTTATTGGGGGACAGGTTCACTGGCTACACCTTC. Protein: CASSLLGDRFTGYTF. The rearrangement links TRBV28 to TRBJ1-2, with TRBD1 identical over 8 bases. The CDR3 is 15 residues long. Germline CDR1 is MDHEN and CDR2 is SYDVKM. V dropped 1 base and J dropped 7; count of bases not matched to a gene: 8.

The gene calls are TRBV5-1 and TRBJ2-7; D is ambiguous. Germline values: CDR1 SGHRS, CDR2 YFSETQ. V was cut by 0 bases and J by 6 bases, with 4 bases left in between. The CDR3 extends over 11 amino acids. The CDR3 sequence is CASSLGFEQYF. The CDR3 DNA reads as TGCGCCAGCAGCTTGGGATTCGAGCAGTACTTC.

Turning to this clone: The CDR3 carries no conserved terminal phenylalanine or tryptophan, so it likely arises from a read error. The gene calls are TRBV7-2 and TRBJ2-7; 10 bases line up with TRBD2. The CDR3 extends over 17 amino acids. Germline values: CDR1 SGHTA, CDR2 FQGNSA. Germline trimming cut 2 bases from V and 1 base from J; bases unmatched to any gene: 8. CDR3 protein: CASSLMSSGSISYEQYL. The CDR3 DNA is TGTGCCAGCAGCTTAATGTCTAGCGGGAGTATTTCCTACGAGCAGTACCTC.

The CDR3 is CASSKPRAGYNEQFF. The CDR3 DNA reads as TGTGCCAGCAGCAAACCCAGGGCGGGCTACAATGAGCAGTTCTTC. The chain has TRBV7-9 and TRBJ2-1; D is perhaps TRBD1 or TRBD2 (5 bases each). V lost 5 bases and J lost 3, with 14 bases in between. The CDR3 covers 15 residues. Germline CDR1 SEHNR, CDR2 FQNEAQ (reference sequence).

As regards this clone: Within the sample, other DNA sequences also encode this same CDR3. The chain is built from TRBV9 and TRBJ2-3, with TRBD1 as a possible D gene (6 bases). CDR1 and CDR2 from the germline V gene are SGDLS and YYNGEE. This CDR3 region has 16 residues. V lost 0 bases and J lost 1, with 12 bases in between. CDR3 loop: CASSVGVGGGTDTQYF. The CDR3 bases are TGTGCCAGCAGCGTAGGGGTAGGGGGAGGCACAGATACGCAGTATTTT.

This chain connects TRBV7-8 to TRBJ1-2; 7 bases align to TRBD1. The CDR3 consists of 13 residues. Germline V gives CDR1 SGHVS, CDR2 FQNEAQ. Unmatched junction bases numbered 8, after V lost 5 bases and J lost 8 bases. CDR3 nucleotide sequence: TGTGCCAGCAGCCGAGACAGGGATGGAGGCTACACCTTC. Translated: CASSRDRDGGYTF. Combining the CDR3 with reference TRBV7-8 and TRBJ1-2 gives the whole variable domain GAGVSQSPRYKVAKRGQDVALRCDPISGHVSLFWYQQALGQGPEFLTYFQNEAQLDKSGLPSDRFFAERPEGSVSTLKIQRTQQEDSAVYLCASSRDRDGGYTFGSGTRLTVV.

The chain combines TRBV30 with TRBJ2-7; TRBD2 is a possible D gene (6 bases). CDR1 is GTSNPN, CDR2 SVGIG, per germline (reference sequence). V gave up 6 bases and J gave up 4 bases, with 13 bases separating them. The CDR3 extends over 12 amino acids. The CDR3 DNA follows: TGTGCCTGCCACAAACGGGGGTACGAGCAGTACTTC. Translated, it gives CACHKRGYEQYF.

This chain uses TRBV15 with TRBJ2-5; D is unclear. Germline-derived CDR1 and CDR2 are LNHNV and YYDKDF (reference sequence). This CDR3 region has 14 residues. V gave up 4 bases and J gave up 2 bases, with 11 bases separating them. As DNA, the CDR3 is TGTGCCACCAGCATTGGAGAGAGACAAGAGACCCAGTACTTC. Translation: CATSIGERQETQYF.

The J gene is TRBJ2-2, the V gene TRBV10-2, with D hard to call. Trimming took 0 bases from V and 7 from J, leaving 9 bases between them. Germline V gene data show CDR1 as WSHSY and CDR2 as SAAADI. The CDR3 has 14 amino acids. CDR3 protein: CASSESRINGELFF. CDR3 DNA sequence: TGCGCCAGCAGTGAGTCCCGGATCAACGGGGAGCTGTTTTTT.

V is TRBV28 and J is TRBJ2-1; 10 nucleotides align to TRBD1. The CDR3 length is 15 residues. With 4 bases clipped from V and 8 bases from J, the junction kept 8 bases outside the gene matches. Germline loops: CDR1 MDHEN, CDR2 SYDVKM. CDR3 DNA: TGTGCCAGCAGTTCCCCCGGGACAGGGGTCGATGAGCAGTTCTTC. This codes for CASSSPGTGVDEQFF.

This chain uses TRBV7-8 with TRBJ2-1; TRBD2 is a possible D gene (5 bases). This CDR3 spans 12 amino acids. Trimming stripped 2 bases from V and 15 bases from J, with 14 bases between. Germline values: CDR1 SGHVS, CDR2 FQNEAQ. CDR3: CASSLRVGVLFF. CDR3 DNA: TGTGCCAGCAGCTTAAGAGTGGGAGTCCTGTTCTTC. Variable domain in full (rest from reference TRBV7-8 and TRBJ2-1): GAGVSQSPRYKVAKRGQDVALRCDPISGHVSLFWYQQALGQGPEFLTYFQNEAQLDKSGLPSDRFFAERPEGSVSTLKIQRTQQEDSAVYLCASSLRVGVLFFGPGTRLTVL.

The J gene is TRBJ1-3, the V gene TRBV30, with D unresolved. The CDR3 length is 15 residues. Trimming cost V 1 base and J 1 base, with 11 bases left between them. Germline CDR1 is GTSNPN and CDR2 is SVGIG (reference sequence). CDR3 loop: CAWSDPPISGNTIYF. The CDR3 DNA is TGTGCCTGGAGTGACCCGCCAATTTCTGGAAACACCATATATTTT.

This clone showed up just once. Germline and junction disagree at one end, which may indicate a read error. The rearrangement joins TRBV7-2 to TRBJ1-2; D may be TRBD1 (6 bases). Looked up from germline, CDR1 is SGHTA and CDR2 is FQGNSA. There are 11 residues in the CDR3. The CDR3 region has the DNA TGTGCCAGCAGCCCAGGGGTGGGTTTTTCCTTC. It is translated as CASSPGVGFSF.

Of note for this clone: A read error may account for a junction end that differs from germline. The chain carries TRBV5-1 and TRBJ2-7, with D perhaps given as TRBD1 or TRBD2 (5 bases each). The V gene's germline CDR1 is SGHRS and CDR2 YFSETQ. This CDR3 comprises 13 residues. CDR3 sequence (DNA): TGCGCCAGCAGCGCTGAACTACGGGACGGCAAGAACTTC. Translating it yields CASSAELRDGKNF.

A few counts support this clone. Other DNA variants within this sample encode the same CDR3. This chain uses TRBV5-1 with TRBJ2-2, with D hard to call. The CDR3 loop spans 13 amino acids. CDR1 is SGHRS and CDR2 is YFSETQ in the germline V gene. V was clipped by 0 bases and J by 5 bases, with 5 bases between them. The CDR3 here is CASSLDGTGELFF. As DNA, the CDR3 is TGCGCCAGCAGCTTGGACGGGACCGGGGAGCTGTTTTTT.

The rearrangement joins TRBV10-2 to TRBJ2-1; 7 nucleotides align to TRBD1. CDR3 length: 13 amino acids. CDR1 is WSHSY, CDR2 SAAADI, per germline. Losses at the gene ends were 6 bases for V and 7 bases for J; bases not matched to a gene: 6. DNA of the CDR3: TGCGCCAGCAGAGAGGACAGGCGGAATGAGCAGTTCTTC. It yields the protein CASREDRRNEQFF.

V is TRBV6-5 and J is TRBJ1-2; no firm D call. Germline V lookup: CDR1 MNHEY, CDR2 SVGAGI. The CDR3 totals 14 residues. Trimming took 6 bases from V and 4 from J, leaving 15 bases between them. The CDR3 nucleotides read TGTGCCAGCAGAACCGTCCCCGAAGGCTATGGCTACACCTTC. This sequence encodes CASRTVPEGYGYTF.